The following is a T cell receptor (beta chain) sequence with its context. Its specificity is not known. The CDR3 runs to 11 residues. Germline lookup yields CDR1 SGHVS and CDR2 FQNEAQ. Deletions cut 5 bases from V and 6 bases from J, with 7 bases between. Sequencing was at deep level. Per the original methods: Filtering differed, since immunoSEQ gave only junction sequences and no quality scores. Data came from immunoSEQ multiplex PCR; TCRdb stores just in-frame clones and leaves some out. V and J calls and clone size follow that table, whereas D and trimming were derived from the DNA. Of about 2,100,000 clones in the sample, approximately 94% were seen once. The data stem from a study of shared clonotypes between healthy human individuals. Study-wide points: Non-shared clonotypes were found to have lower generation probabilities than the clonotypes that were shared by all four of the sorted-subset donors. In a handful of donors, about 5% of naive CD4 clonotypes appeared in common.

CD45RO-negative cells were positively selected for CCR7, leaving out terminally differentiated effector memory CD45RA+ cells. The sample taken for sequencing was naive CD8+ T cells from PBMCs. The J gene is TRBJ2-5, the V gene TRBV7-8, with a tentative D call TRBD1 (5 bases). This clonotype originated in a man aged 18 to 35 in good health. Some clones in this sample may be carry-over from other donors' samples. Here the CDR3 DNA reads TGTGCCAGCAGCCCAGGGCAGACCCAGTACTTC. Translated: CASSPGQTQYF.